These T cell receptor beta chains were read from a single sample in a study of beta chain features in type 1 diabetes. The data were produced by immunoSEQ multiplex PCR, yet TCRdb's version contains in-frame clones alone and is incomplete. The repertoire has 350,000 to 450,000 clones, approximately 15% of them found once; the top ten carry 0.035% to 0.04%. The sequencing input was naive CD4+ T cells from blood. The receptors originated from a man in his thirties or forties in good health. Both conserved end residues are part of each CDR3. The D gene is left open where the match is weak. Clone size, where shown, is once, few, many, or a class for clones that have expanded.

TGTGCCAGCAACGACAGGGCTGTGGAGACCCAGTACTTC,CASNDRAVETQYF,TRBD1,few,TRBJ2-5,TRBV7-2
TGTGCCATCGGGGGCACAGCTGGTGCGGGCTACACCTTC,CAIGGTAGAGYTF,.,.,TRBJ1-2,TRBV10-3
TGCGCCAGCAGCTTTAGGGGTATGAGCACAGATACGCAGTATTTT,CASSFRGMSTDTQYF,.,.,TRBJ2-3,TRBV5-1
TGTGCCAGCAGCCAAGGAAATGCACTAGCGGGTGTTAAAAACATTCAGTACTTC,CASSQGNALAGVKNIQYF,TRBD2,few,TRBJ2-4,TRBV4-2
TGTGCCAGCAGCCCGGCGAGACAGTACCAAGAGACCCAGTACTTC,CASSPARQYQETQYF,.,few,TRBJ2-5,TRBV7-9
TGTGCCAGCAGCCGGGGGGGCAGGACAGATACGCAGTATTTT,CASSRGGRTDTQYF,TRBD2,.,TRBJ2-3,TRBV7-2
TGTGCCAGCAGTTTATGGGCCAGCACGGTTGAGCAGTTCTTC,CASSLWASTVEQFF,.,.,TRBJ2-1,TRBV27
TGCAGTGCTAAGAAGGATACGCAGTATTTT,CSAKKDTQYF,.,few,TRBJ2-3,TRBV20-1
TGTGCCAGCACCCTAAACGGGAGAGTAGCCTATGGCTACACCTTC,CASTLNGRVAYGYTF,.,few,TRBJ1-2,TRBV7-9
TGTGCCAGCAGCCAAGATCTTTTGGACGAGCAGTACTTC,CASSQDLLDEQYF,.,few,TRBJ2-7,TRBV14
TGCGCCAGCAGCCAAGGTCTATTAGCGGGGGTAGAGACCCAGTACTTC,CASSQGLLAGVETQYF,TRBD2,few,TRBJ2-5,TRBV4-1
TGTGCCATTGGGGACCCAAGGACAGCCTCCTACGAGCAGTACTTC,CAIGDPRTASYEQYF,.,.,TRBJ2-7,TRBV10-3
TGTGCCAGCAGCGTAGCAGTACAGGCCCAAGAGACCCAGTACTTC,CASSVAVQAQETQYF,.,.,TRBJ2-5,TRBV9
TGTGCCTGGACCCAGTCAGGGAACACAGATACGCAGTATTTT,CAWTQSGNTDTQYF,.,many,TRBJ2-3,TRBV30
TGTGCCAGCAGCTTCCGGGACTTCACAGATACGCAGTATTTT,CASSFRDFTDTQYF,.,few,TRBJ2-3,TRBV7-2
TGCGCCAGCAGCCAAGAATTTAACATGGGCCTAGGAGGAGATACGCAGTATTTT,CASSQEFNMGLGGDTQYF,.,.,TRBJ2-3,TRBV4-3
TGTGCCATCAGTGAATGGACTAGCGGGAGGGCAGAGACCCAGTACTTC,CAISEWTSGRAETQYF,TRBD2,.,TRBJ2-5,TRBV10-3
TGTGCCTGGAGTGACAGGGGGCGGTACACTGAAGCTTTCTTT,CAWSDRGRYTEAFF,TRBD1,many,TRBJ1-1,TRBV30
TGTGCCAGCAGCTTAGGAAAAGCGCGTGCCTCAAGGAACACTGAAGCTTTCTTT,CASSLGKARASRNTEAFF,.,.,TRBJ1-1,TRBV11-2
TGTGCCAGCACTCGGGGGACTAGTGACGAGCAGTACTTC,CASTRGTSDEQYF,TRBD2,.,TRBJ2-7,TRBV6-6
TGCACCAGCACCCGGGGGGTCGTTCCCCCTTTCTTT,CTSTRGVVPPFF,.,few,TRBJ1-1,TRBV1
TGTGCCAGCTGTCCCGTAGCGGGACTAGCCAAAAACATTCAGTACTTC,CASCPVAGLAKNIQYF,TRBD2,.,TRBJ2-4,TRBV18
TGTGCCTGGATTCAGGGTGAAGCTTTCTTT,CAWIQGEAFF,.,.,TRBJ1-1,TRBV30
TGCGCCAGCAGACGGACTAGCGGGACTTCGAATACGCAGTATTTT,CASRRTSGTSNTQYF,TRBD2,.,TRBJ2-3,TRBV4-1
TGTGCCAGCAGCAAGGGTCTTGGGGAGACCCAGTACTTC,CASSKGLGETQYF,.,few,TRBJ2-5,TRBV5-4